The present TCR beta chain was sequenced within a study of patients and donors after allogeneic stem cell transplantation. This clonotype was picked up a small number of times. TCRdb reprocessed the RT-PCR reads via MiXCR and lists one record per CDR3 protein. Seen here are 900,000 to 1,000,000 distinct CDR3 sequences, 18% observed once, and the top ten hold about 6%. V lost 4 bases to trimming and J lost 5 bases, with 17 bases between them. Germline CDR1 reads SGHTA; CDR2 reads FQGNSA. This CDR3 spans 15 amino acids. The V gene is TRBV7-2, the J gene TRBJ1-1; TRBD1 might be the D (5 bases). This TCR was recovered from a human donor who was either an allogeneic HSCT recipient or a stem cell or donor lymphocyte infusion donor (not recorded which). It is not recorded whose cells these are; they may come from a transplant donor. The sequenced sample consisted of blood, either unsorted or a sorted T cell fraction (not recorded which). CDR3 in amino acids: CASSSSGRENTEAFF. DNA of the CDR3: TGTGCCAGCAGCTCCTCCGGCAGGGAAAATACTGAAGCTTTCTTT.